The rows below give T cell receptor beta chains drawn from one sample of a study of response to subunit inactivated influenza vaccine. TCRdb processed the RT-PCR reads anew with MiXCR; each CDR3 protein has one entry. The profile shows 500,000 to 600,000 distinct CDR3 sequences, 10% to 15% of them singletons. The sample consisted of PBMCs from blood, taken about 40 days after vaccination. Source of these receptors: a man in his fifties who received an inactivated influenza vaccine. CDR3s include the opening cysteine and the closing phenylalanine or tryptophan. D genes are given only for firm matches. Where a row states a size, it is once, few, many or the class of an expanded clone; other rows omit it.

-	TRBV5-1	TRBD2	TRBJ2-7	TGCGCCAGCAGCCCAAACCCCGGGACTACTAGCTCCTACGAGCAGTACTTC	CASSPNPGTTSSYEQYF
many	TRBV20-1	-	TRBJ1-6	TGCAGTGCAACCCGGGAGCCATCCTATCCCCACTTT	CSATREPSYPHF
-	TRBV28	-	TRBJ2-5	TGTGCCAGCAGTACGCTGACAGGAACCCCCCGAGAGACCCAGTACTTC	CASSTLTGTPRETQYF
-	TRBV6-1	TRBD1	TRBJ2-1	TGTGCCAGCAGTAGTTCCGCGGACAGGGGTTTCAATGAGCAGTTCTTC	CASSSSADRGFNEQFF
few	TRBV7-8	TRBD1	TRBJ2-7	TGTGCCAGCAGCTTAGGGGCAGGGGGCCTTTACGAGCAGTACTTC	CASSLGAGGLYEQYF
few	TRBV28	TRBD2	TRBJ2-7	TGTGCCAGCAGCCCGCCGACTAGCGGGAGTACCTACGAGCAGTACTTC	CASSPPTSGSTYEQYF
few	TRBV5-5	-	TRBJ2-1	TGTGCCAGCAGCTTATTGGGTGGCAATGAGCAGTTCTTC	CASSLLGGNEQFF
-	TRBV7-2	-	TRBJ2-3	TGTGCCAGCAGCTTATGGGCAGGGGTGCAAGATACGCAGTATTTT	CASSLWAGVQDTQYF
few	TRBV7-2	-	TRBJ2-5	TGTGCCAGCAGCCCCCGGGGCAGGGCGGAGACCCAGTACTTC	CASSPRGRAETQYF
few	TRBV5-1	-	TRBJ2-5	TGCGCCAGCAGTTGGGGTTCTGGGCATGGGCAAGAGACCCAGTACTTC	CASSWGSGHGQETQYF
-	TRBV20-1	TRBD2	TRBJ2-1	TGCAGTGCTGAGGCCGGGACTAGCGCCAACAATGAGCAGTTCTTC	CSAEAGTSANNEQFF
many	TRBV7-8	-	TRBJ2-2	TGTGCCAGCAGCCCCTACACCGGGGAGCTGTTTTTT	CASSPYTGELFF
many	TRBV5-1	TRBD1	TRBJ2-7	TGCGCCAGCAGCTTGCGACAGGGGGCCTACGAGCAGTACTTC	CASSLRQGAYEQYF
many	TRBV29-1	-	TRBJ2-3	TGCAGCGTTGAGCGTTTCGGCACAGATACGCAGTATTTT	CSVERFGTDTQYF
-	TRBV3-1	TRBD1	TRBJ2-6	TGTGCCAGCAGCCAATTGACAGGGTACCTCGCAGGGGCCAACGTCCTGACTTTC	CASSQLTGYLAGANVLTF
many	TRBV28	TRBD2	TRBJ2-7	TGTGCCAGCAGTTCCTTTAGAAGTCCGGCGGGGGGTCTCTACGAGCAGTACTTC	CASSSFRSPAGGLYEQYF
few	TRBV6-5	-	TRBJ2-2	TGTGCCAGCAGTTATACCAGAACGGGAGCAATCGGGGAGCTGTTTTTT	CASSYTRTGAIGELFF
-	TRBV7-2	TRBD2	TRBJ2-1	TGTGCCAGCAGCCCAGGACTAGCGGGAGGGGCATGGCAGTTCTTC	CASSPGLAGGAWQFF
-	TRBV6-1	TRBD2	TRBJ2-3	TGTGCCAGCCGCCCGGGAGGGGTTACTAGCGGGTCGGCAGATCCGCAGTATTTT	CASRPGGVTSGSADPQYF
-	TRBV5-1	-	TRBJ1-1	TGCGCCAGCAGCATCGGAAAGAACACTGAAGCTTTCTTT	CASSIGKNTEAFF
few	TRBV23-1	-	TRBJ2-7	TGCGCCAGCAGTCAATCCTCGGACAGGGAGGGCTACGAGCAGTACTTC	CASSQSSDREGYEQYF
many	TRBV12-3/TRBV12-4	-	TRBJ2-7	TGTGCCAGCAGTCCAGGGTGGAACGAGCAGTACTTC	CASSPGWNEQYF
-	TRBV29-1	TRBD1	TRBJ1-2	TGCAGCGGAACCGGGACAGGGGGTTATGGCTACACCTTC	CSGTGTGGYGYTF
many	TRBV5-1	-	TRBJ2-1	TGCGCCAGACGGCGAGGGGATTTTTACAATGAGCAGTTCTTC	CARRRGDFYNEQFF
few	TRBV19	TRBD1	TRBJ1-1	TGTGCCAGCATCCGGGACAGGAACACTGAAGCTTTCTTT	CASIRDRNTEAFF
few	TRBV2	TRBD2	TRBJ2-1	TGTGCCAGCAGCAATAGCGGGGGCCTCTACAATGAGCAGTTCTTC	CASSNSGGLYNEQFF
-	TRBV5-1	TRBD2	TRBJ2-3	TGCGCCAGCCATAGCGGGGGGGCCATAGATACGCAGTATTTT	CASHSGGAIDTQYF
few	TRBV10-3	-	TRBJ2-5	TGTGCCATCAGCCGATCTTTGGAGACCCAGTACTTC	CAISRSLETQYF
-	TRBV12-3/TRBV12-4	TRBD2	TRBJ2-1	TGTGCCAGCAACCTTAGCGGGAGAACCTACAATGAGCAGTTCTTC	CASNLSGRTYNEQFF
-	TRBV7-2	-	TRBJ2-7	TGTGCCAGCAGCACCACTAGAAGCTCCTACGAGCAGTACTTC	CASSTTRSSYEQYF
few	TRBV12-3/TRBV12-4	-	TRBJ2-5	TGTGCCAGCACACTGGGGCTAGAACTGGGGACCCAGTACTTC	CASTLGLELGTQYF
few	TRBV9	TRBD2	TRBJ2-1	TGTGCCAGCAGCGCCAGCGGGAACTCCTACAATGAGCAGTTCTTC	CASSASGNSYNEQFF
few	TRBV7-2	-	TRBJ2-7	TGTGCCAGCAGCTTATCGTGGGAGCGCTCCTACGAGCAGTACTTC	CASSLSWERSYEQYF
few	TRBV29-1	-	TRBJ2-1	TGCAGCGTTGATGTTGTGGGGTCCAATGAGCAGTTCTTC	CSVDVVGSNEQFF
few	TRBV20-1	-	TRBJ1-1	TGCAGTGCTAGAGTAATACTCGGACCTCGGATGAACACTGAAGCTTTCTTT	CSARVILGPRMNTEAFF
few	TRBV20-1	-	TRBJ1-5	TGCAGTGCTAGAGGGGGGAATCAGCCCCAGCATTTT	CSARGGNQPQHF
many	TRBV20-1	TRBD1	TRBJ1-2	TGCAGTGCTCCTGGACAGGGATCGGACTATGGCTACACCTTC	CSAPGQGSDYGYTF
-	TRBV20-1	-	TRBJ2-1	TGCAGTGCTAGAGATGGTGGGGTTTCTCGGCTTCCTAAGCAGTTCTTC	CSARDGGVSRLPKQFF
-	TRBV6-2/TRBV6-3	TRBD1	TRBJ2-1	TGTGCCAGCAGTTACCCCAGACAGGGGACGTCCTACAATGAGCAGTTCTTC	CASSYPRQGTSYNEQFF
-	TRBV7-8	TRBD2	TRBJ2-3	TGTGCCAGCAGCTTACTGGCGGGGGGGGGCACAGATACGCAGTATTTT	CASSLLAGGGTDTQYF
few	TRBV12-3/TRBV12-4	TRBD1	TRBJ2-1	TGTGCCACATCCCACAGGGGGAATTCAAATGAGCAGTTCTTC	CATSHRGNSNEQFF
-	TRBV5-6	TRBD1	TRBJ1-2	TGTGCCAGCAGCCGACAGGGTTTACCAGGCTACACCTTC	CASSRQGLPGYTF
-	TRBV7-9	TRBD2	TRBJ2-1	TGTGCCAGCACTAAAGGACTAGCGGGGGGAAATGAGCAGTTCTTC	CASTKGLAGGNEQFF
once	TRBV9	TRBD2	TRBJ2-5	TGTGCCAGCAGCGTAGGGTTAGCGGGGGGAAAGACCCAGTACTTC	CASSVGLAGGKTQYF
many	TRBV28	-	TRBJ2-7	TGTGCCAGCATTCGTCGGCTCGGGACGCTCTCCTACGAGCAGTACTTC	CASIRRLGTLSYEQYF
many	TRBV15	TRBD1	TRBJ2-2	TGTGCCACCAGCACCACAGGGGGCACATACTCTTACACCGGGGAGCTGTTTTTT	CATSTTGGTYSYTGELFF
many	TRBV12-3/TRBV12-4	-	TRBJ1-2	TGTGCCAGCACCCCGACACGGGGAAACTATGGCTACACCTTC	CASTPTRGNYGYTF
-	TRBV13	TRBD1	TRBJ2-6	TGTGCCAGCAGCAACGTGGACCGGGACAGATTAATGTCTGGGGCCAACGTCCTGACTTTC	CASSNVDRDRLMSGANVLTF
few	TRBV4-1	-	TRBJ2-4	TGCGCCAGCAGCCAAGATGGTCAAAACATTCAGTACTTC	CASSQDGQNIQYF
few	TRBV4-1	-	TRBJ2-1	TGCGCCAGCAGCCAAGAGGGGTTGGGGTCCTACAATGAGCAGTTCTTC	CASSQEGLGSYNEQFF
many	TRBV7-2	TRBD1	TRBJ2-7	TGTGCCAGCAGCTTAGACAGGGGAACCTTCTACGAGCAGTACTTC	CASSLDRGTFYEQYF